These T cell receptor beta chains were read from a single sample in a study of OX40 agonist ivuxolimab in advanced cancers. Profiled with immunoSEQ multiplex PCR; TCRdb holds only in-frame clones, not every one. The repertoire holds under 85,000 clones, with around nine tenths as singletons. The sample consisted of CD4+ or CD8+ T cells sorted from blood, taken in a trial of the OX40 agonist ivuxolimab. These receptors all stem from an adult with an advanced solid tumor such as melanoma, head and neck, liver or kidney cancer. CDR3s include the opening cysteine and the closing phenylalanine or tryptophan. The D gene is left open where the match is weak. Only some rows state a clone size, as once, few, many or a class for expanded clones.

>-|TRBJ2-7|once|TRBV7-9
CASSLANRELSYEQYF
TGTGCCAGCAGCTTAGCGAACCGGGAACTGTCCTACGAGCAGTACTTC
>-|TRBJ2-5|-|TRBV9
CASSKGGAEETQYF
TGTGCCAGCAGCAAGGGCGGCGCCGAAGAGACCCAGTACTTC
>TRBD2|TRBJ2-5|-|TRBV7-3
CASSFPISGSGETQYF
TGTGCCAGCAGCTTCCCCATCAGCGGGAGCGGTGAGACCCAGTACTTC
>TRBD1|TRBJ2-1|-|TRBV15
CATRNRDRNNNEQFF
TGTGCCACCAGAAACCGGGACAGGAATAACAATGAGCAGTTCTTC
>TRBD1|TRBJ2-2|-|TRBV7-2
CASGFYTGANTGELFF
TGTGCCAGCGGCTTTTATACAGGGGCGAACACCGGGGAGCTGTTTTTT
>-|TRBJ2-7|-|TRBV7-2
CASSPVGGGSYEQYF
TGTGCCAGCAGCCCCGTGGGTGGTGGGTCCTACGAGCAGTACTTC
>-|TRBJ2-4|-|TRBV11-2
CASSLGSGNIQYF
TGTGCCAGCAGCTTGGGTAGCGGAAACATTCAGTACTTC
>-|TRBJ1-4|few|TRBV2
CASRPPTTGEKLFF
TGTGCCAGCAGGCCCCCGACGACTGGAGAAAAACTGTTTTTT
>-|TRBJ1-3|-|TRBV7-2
CASSLEAPGSGNTIYF
TGTGCCAGCAGCTTAGAGGCCCCAGGAAGTGGAAACACCATATATTTT
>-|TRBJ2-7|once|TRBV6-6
CASSYPPQYEQYF
TGTGCCAGCAGTTATCCGCCCCAGTACGAGCAGTACTTC
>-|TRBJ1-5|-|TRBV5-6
CASSFAENSNNQPQHF
TGTGCCAGCAGTTTCGCAGAGAACTCAAACAATCAGCCCCAGCATTTT
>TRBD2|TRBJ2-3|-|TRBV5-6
CASSLVAGGTDTQYF
TGTGCCAGCAGCTTGGTAGCGGGGGGAACAGATACGCAGTATTTT
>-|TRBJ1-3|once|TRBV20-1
CSAKDRNTIYF
TGCAGTGCTAAAGACAGAAACACCATATATTTT
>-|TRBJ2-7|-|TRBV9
CASSSGEGEQYF
TGTGCCAGCAGCTCAGGGGAAGGAGAGCAGTACTTC
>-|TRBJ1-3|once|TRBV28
CASSLLLGDSGNTIYF
TGTGCCAGCAGTTTACTGCTGGGGGACTCTGGAAACACCATATATTTT
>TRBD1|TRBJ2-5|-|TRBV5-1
CASSPGQGLQETQYF
TGCGCCAGCAGCCCAGGACAGGGCCTCCAAGAGACCCAGTACTTC
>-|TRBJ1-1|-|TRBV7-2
CASSLTGRGLSGDTEAFF
TGTGCCAGCAGCTTAACTGGCAGGGGACTCTCGGGGGACACTGAAGCTTTCTTT
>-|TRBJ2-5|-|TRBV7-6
CASSWGETQYF
TGTGCCAGCAGCTGGGGGGAGACCCAGTACTTC
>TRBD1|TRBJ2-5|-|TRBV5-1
CASSQNTGGGETQYF
TGCGCCAGCAGCCAGAATACAGGGGGCGGGGAGACCCAGTACTTC
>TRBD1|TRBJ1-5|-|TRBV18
CASSARTGGSGTASGPQHF
TGTGCCAGCTCAGCCCGAACGGGGGGGTCCGGGACAGCTTCAGGGCCCCAGCATTTT
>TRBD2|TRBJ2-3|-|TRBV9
CASSQERIAGGTTDTQYF
TGTGCCAGCAGCCAAGAACGAATAGCGGGAGGGACCACAGATACGCAGTATTTT
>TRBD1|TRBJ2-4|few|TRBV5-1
CASSFGVNLQGAKAKNIQYF
TGCGCCAGCAGCTTTGGGGTAAACTTACAGGGGGCGAAGGCCAAAAACATTCAGTACTTC
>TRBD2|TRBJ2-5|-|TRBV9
CASSVVAGGHQETQYF
TGTGCCAGCAGCGTAGTTGCGGGAGGGCACCAAGAGACCCAGTACTTC
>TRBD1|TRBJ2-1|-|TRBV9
CASSETGTGWNEQFF
TGTGCCAGCAGCGAAACCGGGACAGGGTGGAATGAGCAGTTCTTC
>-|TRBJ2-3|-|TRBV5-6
CASSLQSTDTQYF
TGTGCCAGCAGCTTGCAATCCACAGATACGCAGTATTTT
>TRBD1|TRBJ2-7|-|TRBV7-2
CASKRGQETYEQYF
TGTGCCAGCAAGAGGGGACAGGAAACCTACGAGCAGTACTTC
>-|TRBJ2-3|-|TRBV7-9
CASSSPGMKPDTQYF
TGTGCCAGCAGCTCCCCGGGAATGAAGCCCGATACGCAGTATTTT
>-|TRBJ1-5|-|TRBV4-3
CASSQDFRRVDQPQHF
TGCGCCAGCAGCCAAGATTTTCGCAGGGTCGATCAGCCCCAGCATTTT
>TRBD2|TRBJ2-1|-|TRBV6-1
CASSRGAGVPEQFF
TGTGCCAGCAGTCGTGGAGCGGGAGTCCCTGAGCAGTTCTTC
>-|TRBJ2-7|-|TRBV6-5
CASRDRIYEQYF
TGTGCCAGCAGGGACCGTATCTACGAGCAGTACTTC
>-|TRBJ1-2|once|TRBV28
CASSYRDLDRYTF
TGTGCCAGCAGTTACCGGGATCTAGACCGCTACACCTTC
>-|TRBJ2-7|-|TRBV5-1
CASSLNPGLFSYEQYF
TGCGCCAGCAGCTTGAATCCGGGACTTTTTTCCTACGAGCAGTACTTC
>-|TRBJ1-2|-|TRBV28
CASSLPSNYGYTF
TGTGCCAGCAGTCTCCCCTCTAACTATGGCTACACCTTC